The T cell receptor (beta chain) described here comes from a study of T cells in Graves' hyperthyroidism and ophthalmopathy. Findings and limits, study-wide: Clonotypes that were expanded in thyroid above 0.001 mostly appeared in blood too. Progression to ophthalmopathy was predicted a median of about 6.6 months early.

The V end was cut by 0 bases, the J end by 4 bases, with 22 bases between. The V gene's germline CDR1 is LGHDT and CDR2 YNNKEL (reference sequence). This CDR3 comprises 19 residues. Diagnoses rested on clinical symptoms, serum thyroxine and TRAb, thyroid ultrasound and orbital computed tomography. This clonotype occurred many times. The antigen is not known. The source material, RNA transcripts, was used to amplify TCR beta CDR3 regions. The HTBI set primed first-round TCR CDR3 RT-PCR. TCRdb reprocessed the multiplex PCR reads with MiXCR, giving one entry per CDR3 protein. The table has hundreds of thousands of distinct CDR3 sequences, less than 15% seen once.

The sample taken for sequencing was blood. The clonotype originates from a woman between 18 and 29 years old with Graves' hyperthyroidism. This chain joins TRBV3-1 and TRBJ2-1; tentative D call: TRBD1 (6 bases). The CDR3 loop reads CASSQDPRPGQISYNEQFF. The CDR3 nucleotides read TGTGCCAGCAGCCAAGACCCAAGACCTGGACAGATTTCTTACAATGAGCAGTTCTTC.